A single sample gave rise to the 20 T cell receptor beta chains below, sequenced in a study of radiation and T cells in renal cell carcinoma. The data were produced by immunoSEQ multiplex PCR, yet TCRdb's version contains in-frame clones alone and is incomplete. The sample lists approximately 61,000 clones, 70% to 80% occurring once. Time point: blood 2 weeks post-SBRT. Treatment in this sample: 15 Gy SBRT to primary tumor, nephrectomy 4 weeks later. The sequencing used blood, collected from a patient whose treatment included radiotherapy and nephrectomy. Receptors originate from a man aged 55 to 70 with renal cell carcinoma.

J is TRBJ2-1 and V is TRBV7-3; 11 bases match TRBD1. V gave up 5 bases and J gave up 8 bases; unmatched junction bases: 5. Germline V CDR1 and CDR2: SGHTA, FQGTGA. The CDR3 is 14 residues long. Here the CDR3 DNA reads TGTGCCAGCAGCCTCGGACAGGGGGCTCATGAGCAGTTCTTC. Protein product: CASSLGQGAHEQFF.

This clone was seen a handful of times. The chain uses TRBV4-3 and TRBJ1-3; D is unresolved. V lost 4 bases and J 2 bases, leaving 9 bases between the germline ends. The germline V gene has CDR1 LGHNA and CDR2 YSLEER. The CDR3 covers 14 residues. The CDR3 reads CASSRSGAGNTIYF. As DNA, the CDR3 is TGCGCCAGCAGCCGATCAGGAGCTGGAAACACCATATATTTT.

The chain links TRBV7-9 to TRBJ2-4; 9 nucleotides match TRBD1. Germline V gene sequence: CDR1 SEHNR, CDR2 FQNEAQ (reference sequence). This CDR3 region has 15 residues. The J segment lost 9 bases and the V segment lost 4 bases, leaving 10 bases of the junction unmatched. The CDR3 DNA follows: TGTGCCAGCAGCTCGTACCACAGGGGGCTTGTCATTCAGTACTTC. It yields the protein CASSSYHRGLVIQYF.

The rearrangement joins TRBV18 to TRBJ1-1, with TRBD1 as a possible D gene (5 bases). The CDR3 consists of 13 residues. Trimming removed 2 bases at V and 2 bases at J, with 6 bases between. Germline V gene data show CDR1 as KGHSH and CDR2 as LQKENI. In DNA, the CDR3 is TGTGCCAGCTCACCAGGGGCAAACACTGAAGCTTTCTTT. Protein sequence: CASSPGANTEAFF.

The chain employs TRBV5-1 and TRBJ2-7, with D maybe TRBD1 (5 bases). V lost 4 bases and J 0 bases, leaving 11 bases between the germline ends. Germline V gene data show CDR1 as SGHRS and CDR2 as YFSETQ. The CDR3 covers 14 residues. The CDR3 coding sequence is TGCGCCAGCAGCCTGGACACCTCCTCCTACGAGCAGTACTTC. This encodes CASSLDTSSYEQYF.

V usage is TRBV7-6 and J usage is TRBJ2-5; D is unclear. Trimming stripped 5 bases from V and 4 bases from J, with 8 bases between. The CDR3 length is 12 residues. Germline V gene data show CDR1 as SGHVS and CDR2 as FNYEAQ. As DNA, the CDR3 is TGTGCCAGCAGCCCCGGCCGAGAGACCCAGTACTTC. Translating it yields CASSPGRETQYF.

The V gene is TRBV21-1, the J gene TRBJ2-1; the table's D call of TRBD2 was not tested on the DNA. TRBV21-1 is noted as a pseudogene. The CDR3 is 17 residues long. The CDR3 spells CASSNPKRDRTYNEQFF. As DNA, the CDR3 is TGTGCCAGCAGCAACCCGAAGCGGGATAGGACCTACAATGAGCAGTTCTTC.

CDR3: CASSSGQYSGANVLTF. The CDR3 DNA is TGCGCCAGCAGCTCGGGACAGTACTCTGGGGCCAACGTCCTGACTTTC. The V and J genes are TRBV5-1 and TRBJ2-6; 7 bases line up with TRBD1. The V gene end was trimmed by 3 bases and the J gene end by 0 bases; junction bases not matched to a gene: 3. The CDR3 contains 16 residues. CDR1 and CDR2 (germline): SGHRS, YFSETQ.

The CDR3 DNA reads as TGTGCCACCGCCGGAGAACCGACCACTGAAGCTTTCTTT. Its translation is CATAGEPTTEAFF. The chain uses TRBV10-3 and TRBJ1-1; D unresolved. The CDR3 covers 13 residues. Trimming shortened V by 10 bases and J by 4 bases, and 16 bases separated the two germline ends. Germline CDR1 ENHRY, CDR2 SYGVKD.

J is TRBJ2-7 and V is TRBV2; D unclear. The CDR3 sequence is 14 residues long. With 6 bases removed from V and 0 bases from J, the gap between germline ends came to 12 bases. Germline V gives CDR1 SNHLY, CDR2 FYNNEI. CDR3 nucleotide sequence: TGTGCCAGCAGATACGAGTTAAGCTCCTACGAGCAGTACGTC. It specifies CASRYELSSYEQYV.

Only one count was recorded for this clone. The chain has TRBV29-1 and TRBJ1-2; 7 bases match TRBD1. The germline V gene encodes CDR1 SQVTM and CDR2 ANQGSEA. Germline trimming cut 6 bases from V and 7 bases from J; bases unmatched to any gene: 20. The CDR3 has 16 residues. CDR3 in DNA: TGCAGCGTCGACAAGCCCACGACAGGGCCCTTAGGTGGCTACACCTTC. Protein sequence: CSVDKPTTGPLGGYTF.

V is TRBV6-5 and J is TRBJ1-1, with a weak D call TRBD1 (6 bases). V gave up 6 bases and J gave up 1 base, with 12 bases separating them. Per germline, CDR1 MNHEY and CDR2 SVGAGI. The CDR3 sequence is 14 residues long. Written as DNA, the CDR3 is TGTGCCAGCAGCCTAGGACAGCCGAACACTGAAGCTTTCTTT. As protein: CASSLGQPNTEAFF.

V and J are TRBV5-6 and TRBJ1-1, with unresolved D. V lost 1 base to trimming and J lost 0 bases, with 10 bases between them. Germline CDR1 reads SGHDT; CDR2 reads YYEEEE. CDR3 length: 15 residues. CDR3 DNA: TGTGCCAGCAGCTTGCTTGCAAGAATGAACACTGAAGCTTTCTTT. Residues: CASSLLARMNTEAFF.

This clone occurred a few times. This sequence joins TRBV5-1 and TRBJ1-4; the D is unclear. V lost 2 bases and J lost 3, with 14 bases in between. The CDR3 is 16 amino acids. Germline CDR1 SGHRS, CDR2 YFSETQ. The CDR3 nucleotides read TGCGCCAGCAGCTTAGGCTCCGGGCGGGCTAATGAAAAACTGTTTTTT. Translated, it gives CASSLGSGRANEKLFF.

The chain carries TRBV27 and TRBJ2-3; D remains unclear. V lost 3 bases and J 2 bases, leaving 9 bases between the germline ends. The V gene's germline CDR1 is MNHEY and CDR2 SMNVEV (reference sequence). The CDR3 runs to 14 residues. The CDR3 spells CASSFQVPTDTQYF. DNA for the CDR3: TGTGCCAGCAGTTTTCAAGTACCCACAGATACGCAGTATTTT.

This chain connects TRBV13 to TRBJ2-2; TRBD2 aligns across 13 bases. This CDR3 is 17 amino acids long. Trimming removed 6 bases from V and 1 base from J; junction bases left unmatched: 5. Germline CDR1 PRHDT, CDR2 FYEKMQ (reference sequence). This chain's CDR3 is CASRAGTSGMNTGELFF. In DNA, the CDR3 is TGTGCCAGCAGGGCCGGGACTAGCGGGATGAACACCGGGGAGCTGTTTTTT.

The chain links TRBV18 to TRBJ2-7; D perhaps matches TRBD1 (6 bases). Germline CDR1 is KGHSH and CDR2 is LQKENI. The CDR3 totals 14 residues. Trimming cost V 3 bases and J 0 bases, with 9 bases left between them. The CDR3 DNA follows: TGTGCCAGCTCACCGGACAGCCTCTCCTACGAGCAGTACTTC. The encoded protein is CASSPDSLSYEQYF.

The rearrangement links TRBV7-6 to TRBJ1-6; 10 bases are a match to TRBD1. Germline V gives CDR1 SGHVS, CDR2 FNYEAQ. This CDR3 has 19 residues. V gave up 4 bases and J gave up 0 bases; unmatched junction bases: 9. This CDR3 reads CASSSETGGKSSYNSPLHF. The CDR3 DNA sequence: TGTGCCAGCAGCTCCGAGACAGGGGGCAAAAGCTCCTATAATTCACCCCTCCACTTT.

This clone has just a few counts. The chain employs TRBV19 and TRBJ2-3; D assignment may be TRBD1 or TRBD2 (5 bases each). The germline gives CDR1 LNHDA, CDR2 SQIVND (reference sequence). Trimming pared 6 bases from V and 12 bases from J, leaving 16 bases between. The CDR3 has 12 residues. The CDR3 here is CASSSGTNSQYF. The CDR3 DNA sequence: TGTGCCAGTAGCTCCGGGACCAACAGTCAGTATTTT.

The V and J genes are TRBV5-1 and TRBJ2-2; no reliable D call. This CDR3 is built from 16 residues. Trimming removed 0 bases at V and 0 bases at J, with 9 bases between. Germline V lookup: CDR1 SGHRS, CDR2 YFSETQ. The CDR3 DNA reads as TGCGCCAGCAGCTTGGATGGTGCAACGAACACCGGGGAGCTGTTTTTT. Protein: CASSLDGATNTGELFF.